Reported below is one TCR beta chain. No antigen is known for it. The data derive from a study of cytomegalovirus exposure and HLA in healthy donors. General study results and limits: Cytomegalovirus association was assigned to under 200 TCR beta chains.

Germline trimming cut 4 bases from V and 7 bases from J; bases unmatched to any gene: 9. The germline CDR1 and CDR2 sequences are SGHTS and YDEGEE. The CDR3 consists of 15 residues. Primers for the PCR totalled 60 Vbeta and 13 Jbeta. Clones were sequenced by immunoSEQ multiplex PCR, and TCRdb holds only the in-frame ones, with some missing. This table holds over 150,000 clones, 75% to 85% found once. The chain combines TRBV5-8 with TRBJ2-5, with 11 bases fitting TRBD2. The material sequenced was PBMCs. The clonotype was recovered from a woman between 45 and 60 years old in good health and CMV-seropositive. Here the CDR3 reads CASSPSSGGTGTQYF. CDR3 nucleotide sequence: TGTGCCAGCAGCCCGTCTAGCGGGGGGACCGGGACCCAGTACTTC. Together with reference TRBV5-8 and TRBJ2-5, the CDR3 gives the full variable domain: EAGVTQSPTHLIKTRGQQATLRCSPISGHTSVYWYQQALGLGLQFLLWYDEGEERNRGNFPPRFSGRQFPNYSSELNVNALELEDSALYLCASSPSSGGTGTQYFGPGTRLLVL.